These 11 T cell receptor beta chains came from one sample sequenced in a study of blood T cell repertoires in COVID-19. Only in-frame clones appear in the TCRdb table, and some are missing; sequencing was by immunoSEQ multiplex PCR. Of roughly 140,000 clones listed, around four fifths are singletons. Material for sequencing was PBMCs or T cells enriched from blood (not recorded which). Receptor source: a woman aged 35 to 49 who had recovered from COVID-19.

The V call is TRBV2, the J call TRBJ1-1; D ambiguous. V shed 1 base and J shed 7 bases, with 13 bases lying between them. The germline gives CDR1 SNHLY, CDR2 FYNNEI. The CDR3 has 14 amino acids. The CDR3 loop is CASSEEIPGREAFF. The DNA for the CDR3 is TGTGCCAGCAGTGAAGAGATTCCAGGCCGTGAAGCTTTCTTT.

This clone was found a few times. V gene TRBV19 combines with J gene TRBJ2-1; the match to TRBD1 covers 7 bases. Trimming removed 5 bases from V and 2 bases from J; junction bases left unmatched: 6. Germline CDR1 LNHDA, CDR2 SQIVND (reference sequence). The length of the CDR3 is 15 residues. The CDR3 region is CASSPRQGTYNEQFF. CDR3 DNA: TGTGCCAGTAGTCCAAGACAGGGCACCTACAATGAGCAGTTCTTC.

The chain links TRBV11-1 to TRBJ1-3; D unresolved. The germline CDR1 and CDR2 sequences are SGHAT and FQDESV (reference sequence). CDR3 length: 14 residues. The V and J ends lost 5 bases and 1 base respectively, with 9 bases between them. As DNA, the CDR3 is TGTGCCAGCAGCATCGGGGAGTCTGGAAACACCATATATTTT. Amino acids: CASSIGESGNTIYF.

V gene TRBV30 combines with J gene TRBJ2-1, with D perhaps matching TRBD1 (5 bases). The germline gives CDR1 GTSNPN, CDR2 SVGIG (reference sequence). V was pared by 0 bases and J by 11 bases, with 17 bases between. The length of the CDR3 is 14 residues. For the CDR3, the DNA is TGTGCCTGGAGTGTACGAGGAAGACAGCGTAAGCAGTTCTTC. This sequence encodes CAWSVRGRQRKQFF.

The V gene is TRBV5-1, the J gene TRBJ2-7; D gene uncertain. V was cut by 0 bases and J by 1 base, with 11 bases left in between. Germline V gene data show CDR1 as SGHRS and CDR2 as YFSETQ. The CDR3 runs to 15 residues. CDR3 DNA sequence: TGCGCCAGCAGCTTGGGGGCATCTAAATCCTACGAGCAGTACTTC. It is translated as CASSLGASKSYEQYF.

This chain links TRBV3-1 (or the pseudogene TRBV3-2) with TRBJ2-7; 9 positions agree with TRBD1. This CDR3 has 14 residues. CDR1 and CDR2 (germline): LGHDT, YNNKEL (reference sequence). V lost 4 bases, J lost 4 bases, and 5 bases stayed unmatched. CDR3 sequence reads: CASSPGTGSYEQYF. DNA of the CDR3: TGTGCCAGCAGCCCCGGGACAGGGTCATACGAGCAGTACTTC.

The chain couples TRBV2 to TRBJ2-1, with 10 nucleotides matching TRBD2. The germline V gene encodes CDR1 SNHLY and CDR2 FYNNEI. The trim removed 5 bases at V and 7 bases at J, leaving 23 bases unmatched. The CDR3 length is 20 residues. CDR3 nucleotides: TGTGCCAGCAGTTCTCTGGGGACTAGCGAGGAATGGACCTTCGGAAATGAGCAGTTCTTC. This gives the protein CASSSLGTSEEWTFGNEQFF.

The rearrangement joins TRBV2 to TRBJ1-1; 9 nucleotides match TRBD1. CDR3 length: 15 residues. The germline V gene encodes CDR1 SNHLY and CDR2 FYNNEI. V shed 4 bases and J 2 bases; nucleotides not matched to a gene: 5. CDR3 sequence reads: CASSGWGQGNTEAFF. CDR3 nucleotides: TGTGCCAGCAGTGGGTGGGGACAGGGAAACACTGAAGCTTTCTTT.

This clone is a singleton in its sample. The V gene is TRBV2, the J gene TRBJ2-3, with TRBD2 matching 11 bases. This CDR3 comprises 15 residues. CDR1 and CDR2 (germline): SNHLY, FYNNEI. Trimming at V came to 5 bases and at J to 0 bases, leaving 1 base not matched to a gene. CDR3 in DNA: TGTGCCAGCAGTTCTAGCGGGGGGAGCACAGATACGCAGTATTTT. Translating it yields CASSSSGGSTDTQYF.

The chain uses TRBV3-1 (or the pseudogene TRBV3-2) and TRBJ1-2, with a tentative D call TRBD1 (6 bases). This CDR3 has 14 residues. Per germline, CDR1 LGHDT and CDR2 YNNKEL (reference sequence). Trimming left V 3 bases short and J 3 bases short, with 11 bases between. The CDR3 spells CASSQATGYYGYTF. CDR3 sequence (DNA): TGTGCCAGCAGCCAGGCTACAGGGTACTATGGCTACACCTTC.

This clone was seen just once. V and J are TRBV7-9 and TRBJ1-3; D possibly corresponds to TRBD1 (6 bases). The CDR3 length is 16 residues. With 7 bases removed from V and 0 bases from J, the gap between germline ends came to 16 bases. Per germline, CDR1 SEHNR and CDR2 FQNEAQ (reference sequence). The CDR3 loop is CASTAGTSTSGNTIYF. DNA of the CDR3: TGTGCCAGCACTGCCGGGACATCCACCTCTGGAAACACCATATATTTT.